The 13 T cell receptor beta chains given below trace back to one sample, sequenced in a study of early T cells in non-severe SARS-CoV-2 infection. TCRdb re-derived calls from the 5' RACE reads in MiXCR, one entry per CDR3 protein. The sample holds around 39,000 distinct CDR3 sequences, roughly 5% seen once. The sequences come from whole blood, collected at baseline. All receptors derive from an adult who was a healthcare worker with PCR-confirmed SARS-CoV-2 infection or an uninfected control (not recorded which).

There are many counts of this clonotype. CDR3 nucleotides: TGTGCCAGCAGCTACTGGGGCGGGGGAGTTGGGGTGTACACTGAAGCTTTCTTT. It codes for CASSYWGGGVGVYTEAFF. The rearrangement links TRBV7-6 to TRBJ1-1, with a weak D call TRBD1 (5 bases). CDR1 is SGHVS, CDR2 FNYEAQ, per germline. Trimming cost V 4 bases and J 3 bases, with 24 bases left between them. The CDR3 covers 18 residues.

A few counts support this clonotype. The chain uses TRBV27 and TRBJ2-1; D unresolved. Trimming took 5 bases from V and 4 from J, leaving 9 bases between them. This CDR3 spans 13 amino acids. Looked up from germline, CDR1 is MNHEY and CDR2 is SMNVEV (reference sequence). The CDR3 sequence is CASSVLGYNEQFF. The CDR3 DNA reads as TGTGCCAGCAGTGTCTTGGGTTACAATGAGCAGTTCTTC.

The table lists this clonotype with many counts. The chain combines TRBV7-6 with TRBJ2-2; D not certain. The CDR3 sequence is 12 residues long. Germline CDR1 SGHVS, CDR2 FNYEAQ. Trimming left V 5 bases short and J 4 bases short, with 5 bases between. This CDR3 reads CASSRTTGELFF. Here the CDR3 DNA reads TGTGCCAGCAGCCGGACCACCGGGGAGCTGTTTTTT.

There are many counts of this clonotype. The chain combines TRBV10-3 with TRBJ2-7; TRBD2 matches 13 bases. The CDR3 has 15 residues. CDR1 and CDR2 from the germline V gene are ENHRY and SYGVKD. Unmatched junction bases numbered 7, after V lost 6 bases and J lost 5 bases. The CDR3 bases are TGTGCCATCAGCGATACTAGCGGGAGGGCCGACGAGCAGTACGTC. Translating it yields CAISDTSGRADEQYV.

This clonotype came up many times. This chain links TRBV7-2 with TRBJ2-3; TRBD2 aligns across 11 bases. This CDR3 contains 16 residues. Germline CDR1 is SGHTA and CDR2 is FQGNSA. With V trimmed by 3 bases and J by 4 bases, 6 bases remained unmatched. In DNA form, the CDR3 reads TGTGCCAGCAGCTTTAGGACTAGCGGGTCCTCAGATACGCAGTATTTT. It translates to CASSFRTSGSSDTQYF.

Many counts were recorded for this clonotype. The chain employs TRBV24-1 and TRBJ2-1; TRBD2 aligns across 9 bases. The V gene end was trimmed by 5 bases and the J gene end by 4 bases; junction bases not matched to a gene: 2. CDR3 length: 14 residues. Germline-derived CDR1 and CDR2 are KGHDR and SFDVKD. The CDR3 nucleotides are TGTGCCACCAGTGGTCTAGCGGGGTACAATGAGCAGTTCTTC. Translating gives CATSGLAGYNEQFF.

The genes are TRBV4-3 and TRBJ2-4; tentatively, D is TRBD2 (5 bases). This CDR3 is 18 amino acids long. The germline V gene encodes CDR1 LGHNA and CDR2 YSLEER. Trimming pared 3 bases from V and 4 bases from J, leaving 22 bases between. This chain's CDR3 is CASSQKIGLRPEKNIQYF. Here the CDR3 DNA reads TGCGCCAGCAGCCAGAAGATAGGACTTCGACCCGAAAAAAACATTCAGTACTTC.

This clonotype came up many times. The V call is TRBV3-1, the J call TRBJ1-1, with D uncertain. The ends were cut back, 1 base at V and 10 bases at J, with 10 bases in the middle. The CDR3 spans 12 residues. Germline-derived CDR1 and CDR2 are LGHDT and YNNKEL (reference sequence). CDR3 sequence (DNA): TGTGCCAGCAGCCAAGTTTCCCGCGGAGCTTTCTTT. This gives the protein CASSQVSRGAFF. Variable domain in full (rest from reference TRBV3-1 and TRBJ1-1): DTAVSQTPKYLVTQMGNDKSIKCEQNLGHDTMYWYKQDSKKFLKIMFSYNNKELIINETVPNRFSPKSPDKAHLNLHINSLELGDSAVYFCASSQVSRGAFFGQGTRLTVV.

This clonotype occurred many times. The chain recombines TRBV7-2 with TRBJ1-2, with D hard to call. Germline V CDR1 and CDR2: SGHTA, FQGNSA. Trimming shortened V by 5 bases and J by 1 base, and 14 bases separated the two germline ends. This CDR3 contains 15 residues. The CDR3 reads CASSPRGGSNYGYTF. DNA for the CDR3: TGTGCCAGCAGCCCCCGAGGAGGCAGTAACTATGGCTACACCTTC. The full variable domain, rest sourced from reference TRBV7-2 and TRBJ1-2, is GAGVSQSPSNKVTEKGKDVELRCDPISGHTALYWYRQSLGQGLEFLIYFQGNSAPDKSGLPSDRFSAERTGGSVSTLTIQRTQQEDSAVYLCASSPRGGSNYGYTFGSGTRLTVV.

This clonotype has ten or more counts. In nucleotides, the CDR3 is TGTGCCAGCAGGCCTCCACAGAGATTCAGCAATCAGCCCCAGCATTTT. It yields the protein CASRPPQRFSNQPQHF. This rearrangement joins TRBV28 to TRBJ1-5; D remains ambiguous. In germline, CDR1 is MDHEN, CDR2 SYDVKM. This CDR3 contains 16 residues. Trimming removed 6 bases at V and 1 base at J, with 16 bases between.

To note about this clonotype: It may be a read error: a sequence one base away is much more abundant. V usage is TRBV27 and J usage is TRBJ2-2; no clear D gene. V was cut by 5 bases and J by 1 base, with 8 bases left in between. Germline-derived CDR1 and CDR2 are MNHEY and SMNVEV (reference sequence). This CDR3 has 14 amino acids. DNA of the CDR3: TGTGCCAGCAGTACTAACAGGAACACCGGGGAGCTGTTTTTT. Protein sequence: CASSTNRNTGELFF.

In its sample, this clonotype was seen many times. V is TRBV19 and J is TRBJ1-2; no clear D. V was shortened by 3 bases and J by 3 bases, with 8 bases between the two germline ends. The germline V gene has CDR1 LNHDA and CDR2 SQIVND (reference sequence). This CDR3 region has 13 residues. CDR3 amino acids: CASSMVSYYGYTF. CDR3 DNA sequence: TGTGCCAGTAGTATGGTCAGCTACTATGGCTACACCTTC.

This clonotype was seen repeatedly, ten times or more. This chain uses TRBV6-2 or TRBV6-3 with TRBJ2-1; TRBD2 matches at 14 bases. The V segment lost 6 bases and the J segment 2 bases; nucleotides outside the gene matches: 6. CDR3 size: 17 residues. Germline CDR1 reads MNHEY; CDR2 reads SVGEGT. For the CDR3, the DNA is TGTGCCAGCAGAGAGAGGACTAGCGGGAGGCCCTACAATGAGCAGTTCTTC. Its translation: CASRERTSGRPYNEQFF.